The 9 T cell receptor beta chains below come from one sample, sequenced in a study of T cells in Graves' hyperthyroidism and ophthalmopathy. RNA transcripts yielded amplified TCR beta CDR3 regions. RT-PCR in the first round (using the HTBI primer set) targeted the TCR CDR3. Each CDR3 protein is one row after TCRdb ran MiXCR on the multiplex PCR reads. The repertoire holds fewer than 650,000 distinct CDR3 sequences, 12% to 15% seen once, with roughly 7.1% in the top ten. What was sequenced was blood. The receptors originated from a woman aged 18-30 years with Graves' ophthalmopathy.

There are a few counts of this clonotype. The gene calls are TRBV7-6 and TRBJ2-7, with TRBD2 identical over 8 bases. Looked up from germline, CDR1 is SGHVS and CDR2 is FNYEAQ. The V segment lost 5 bases and the J segment 2 bases; nucleotides outside the gene matches: 11. CDR3 size: 16 residues. CDR3 in amino acids: CASSPSAGGGPYEQYF. The CDR3 bases are TGTGCCAGCAGCCCTAGCGCGGGAGGAGGGCCCTACGAGCAGTACTTC.

The chain links TRBV27 to TRBJ2-7; 7 bases align to TRBD1. V trimming: 7 bases; J trimming: 0 bases; junction bases outside the gene matches: 15. CDR1 and CDR2 (germline): MNHEY, SMNVEV (reference sequence). The CDR3 covers 17 residues. The CDR3 here is CASIPEGRGLFSYEQYF. DNA of the CDR3: TGTGCCAGCATCCCCGAGGGCAGGGGGTTATTCTCCTACGAGCAGTACTTC.

This clonotype was recorded at least ten times. V gene TRBV7-8 combines with J gene TRBJ2-3, with 11 bases aligning to TRBD2. Per germline, CDR1 SGHVS and CDR2 FQNEAQ. The junction had 5 bases not matched to a gene; V was cut back by 3 bases and J by 6 bases. This CDR3 is 15 amino acids long. The DNA of the CDR3 is TGTGCCAGCAGCTTCCTAGCGGGAGGCATGGATACGCAGTATTTT. Amino acids: CASSFLAGGMDTQYF.

This clonotype has a count of ten or more. For the CDR3, the DNA is TGTGCCATCAGTAGACCTAGCGGGAGGGCCAACGAGCAGTACTTC. Protein product: CAISRPSGRANEQYF. The chain couples TRBV10-3 to TRBJ2-7; 12 positions match TRBD2. V dropped 5 bases and J dropped 5; count of bases not matched to a gene: 7. There are 15 residues in the CDR3. CDR1 and CDR2 from the germline V gene are ENHRY and SYGVKD.

In its sample, this clonotype was seen many times. V usage is TRBV2 and J usage is TRBJ1-1; unclear D gene. The CDR3 has 13 residues. Germline V CDR1 and CDR2: SNHLY, FYNNEI. The V and J ends lost 7 bases and 1 base respectively, with 10 bases between them. CDR3 in amino acids: CASTARGNTEAFF. The CDR3 nucleotides are TGTGCCAGCACCGCCCGGGGGAACACTGAAGCTTTCTTT.

V usage is TRBV4-2 and J usage is TRBJ2-7, with TRBD2 matching over 7 bases. CDR3 size: 16 residues. Germline V gene lookup returns CDR1 LGHNA and CDR2 YNFKEQ. J gave up 2 bases and V 0 bases, and 7 bases lay outside the gene matches. CDR3 amino acids: CASSQEGRASTYEQYF. CDR3 nucleotides: TGTGCCAGCAGCCAAGAGGGGAGGGCGTCAACCTACGAGCAGTACTTC.

J is TRBJ1-3 and V is TRBV27; D is ambiguous. CDR3 length: 15 residues. In germline, CDR1 is MNHEY, CDR2 SMNVEV (reference sequence). V was clipped by 5 bases and J by 0 bases, with 11 bases between them. The CDR3 DNA reads TGTGCCAGCAGTAGGGCGGTTGGCTCTGGAAACACCATATATTTT. Protein product: CASSRAVGSGNTIYF.

A note on this clonotype: A much bigger clone sits one base away, suggesting this may be a read error. The V call is TRBV30, the J call TRBJ2-1, with TRBD1 identical over 8 bases. V lost 4 bases and J lost 10; bases outside the gene matches: 15. The CDR3 covers 15 residues. Germline-derived CDR1 and CDR2 are GTSNPN and SVGIG (reference sequence). The CDR3 DNA reads as TGTGCCTGGATGCCTCCCAGGACAGGGCTAGTCGAGCAGTTCTTC. Residues: CAWMPPRTGLVEQFF.

This clonotype was recorded at least ten times. The genes are TRBV28 and TRBJ2-7; D is ambiguous. The CDR3 is 13 residues long. The germline CDR1 and CDR2 sequences are MDHEN and SYDVKM. With 7 bases removed from V and 0 bases from J, the gap between germline ends came to 10 bases. The CDR3: CASKRGNSYEQYF. In DNA form, the CDR3 reads TGTGCCAGCAAGCGAGGAAACTCCTACGAGCAGTACTTC. Variable domain in full (rest from reference TRBV28 and TRBJ2-7): DVKVTQSSRYLVKRTGEKVFLECVQDMDHENMFWYRQDPGLGLRLIYFSYDVKMKEKGDIPEGYSVSREKKERFSLILESASTNQTSMYLCASKRGNSYEQYFGPGTRLTVT.